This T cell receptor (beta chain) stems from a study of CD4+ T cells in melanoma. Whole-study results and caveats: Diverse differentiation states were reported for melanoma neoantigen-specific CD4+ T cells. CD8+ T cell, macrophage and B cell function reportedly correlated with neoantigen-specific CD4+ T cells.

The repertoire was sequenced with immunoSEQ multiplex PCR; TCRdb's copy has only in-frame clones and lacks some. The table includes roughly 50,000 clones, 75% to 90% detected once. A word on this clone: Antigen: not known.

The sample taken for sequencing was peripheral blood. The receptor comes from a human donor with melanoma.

CDR3 in amino acids: CASSQDIRGNTEAFF. The CDR3 DNA follows: TGTGCCAGCAGCCAAGATATTAGGGGAAACACTGAAGCTTTCTTT. The chain joins TRBV4-2 to TRBJ1-1; the D gene is possibly TRBD1 (5 bases). This CDR3 comprises 15 residues. Germline V gene sequence: CDR1 LGHNA, CDR2 YNFKEQ. The V and J ends lost 0 bases and 2 bases respectively, with 10 bases between them.